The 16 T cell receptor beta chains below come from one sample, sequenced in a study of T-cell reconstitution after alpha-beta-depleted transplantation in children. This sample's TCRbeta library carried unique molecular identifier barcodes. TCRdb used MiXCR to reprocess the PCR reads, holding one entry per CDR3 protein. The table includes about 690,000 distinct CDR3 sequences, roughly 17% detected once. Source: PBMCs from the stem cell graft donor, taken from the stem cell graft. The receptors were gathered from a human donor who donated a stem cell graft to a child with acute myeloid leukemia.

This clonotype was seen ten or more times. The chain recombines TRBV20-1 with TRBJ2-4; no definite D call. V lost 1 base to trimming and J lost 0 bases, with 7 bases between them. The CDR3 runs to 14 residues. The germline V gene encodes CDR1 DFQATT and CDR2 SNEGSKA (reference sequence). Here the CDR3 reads CSARGKEAKNIQYF. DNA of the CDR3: TGCAGTGCTAGAGGGAAGGAAGCCAAAAACATTCAGTACTTC.

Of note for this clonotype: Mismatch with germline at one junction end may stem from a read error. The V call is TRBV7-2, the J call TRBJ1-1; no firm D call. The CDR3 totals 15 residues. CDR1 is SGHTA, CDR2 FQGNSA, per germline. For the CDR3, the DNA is TGTGCCAGCAGATTAGAGGCCACCCGCAACACTGAAGCTTTCTTT. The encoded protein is CASRLEATRNTEAFF.

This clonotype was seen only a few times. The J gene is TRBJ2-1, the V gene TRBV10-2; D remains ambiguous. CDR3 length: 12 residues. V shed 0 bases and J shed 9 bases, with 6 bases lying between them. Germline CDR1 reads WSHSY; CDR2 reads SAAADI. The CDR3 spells CASSESHFEQFF. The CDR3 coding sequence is TGCGCCAGCAGTGAGTCGCACTTTGAGCAGTTCTTC.

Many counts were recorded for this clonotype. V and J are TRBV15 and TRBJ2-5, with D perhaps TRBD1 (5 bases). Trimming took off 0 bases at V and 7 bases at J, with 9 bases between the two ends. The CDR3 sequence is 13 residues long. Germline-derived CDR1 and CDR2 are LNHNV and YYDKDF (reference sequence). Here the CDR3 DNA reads TGTGCCACCAGCAGAGATGTCCAGGGGACCCAGTACTTC. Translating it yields CATSRDVQGTQYF.

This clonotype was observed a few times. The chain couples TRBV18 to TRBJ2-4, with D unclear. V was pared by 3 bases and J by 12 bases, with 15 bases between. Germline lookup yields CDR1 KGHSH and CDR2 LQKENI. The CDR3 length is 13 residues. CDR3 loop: CASSPNEGLDQYF. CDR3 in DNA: TGTGCCAGCTCACCGAACGAAGGCCTGGATCAGTACTTC.

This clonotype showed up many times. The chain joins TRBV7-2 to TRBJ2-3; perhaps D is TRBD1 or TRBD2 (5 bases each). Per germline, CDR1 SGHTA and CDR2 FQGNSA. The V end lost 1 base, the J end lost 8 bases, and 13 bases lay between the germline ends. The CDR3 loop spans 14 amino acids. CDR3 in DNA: TGTGCCAGCAGCTTAGAGGGTACGAGGGGTACGCAGTATTTT. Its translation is CASSLEGTRGTQYF.

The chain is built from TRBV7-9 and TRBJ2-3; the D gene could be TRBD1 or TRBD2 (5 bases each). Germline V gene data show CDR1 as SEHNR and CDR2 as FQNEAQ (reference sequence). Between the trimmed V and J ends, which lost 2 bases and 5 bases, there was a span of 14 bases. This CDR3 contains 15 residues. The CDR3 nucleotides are TGTGCCAGCAGCTTAACTCAGCGGCAGGGAGATACGCAGTATTTT. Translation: CASSLTQRQGDTQYF.

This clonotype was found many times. CDR3 sequence reads: CASSSHIPPEAFF. CDR3 DNA sequence: TGTGCCAGCAGCTCCCATATTCCCCCTGAAGCTTTCTTT. The V and J genes are TRBV7-2 and TRBJ1-1, with unresolved D. This CDR3 is built from 13 residues. The V end lost 4 bases, the J end lost 6 bases, and 12 bases lay between the germline ends. Germline V lookup: CDR1 SGHTA, CDR2 FQGNSA.

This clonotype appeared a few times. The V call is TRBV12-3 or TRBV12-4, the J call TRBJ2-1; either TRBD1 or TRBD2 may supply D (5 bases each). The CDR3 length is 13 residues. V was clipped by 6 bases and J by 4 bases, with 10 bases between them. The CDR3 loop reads CASRPEGYNEQFF. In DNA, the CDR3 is TGTGCCAGCAGACCCGAGGGGTACAATGAGCAGTTCTTC.

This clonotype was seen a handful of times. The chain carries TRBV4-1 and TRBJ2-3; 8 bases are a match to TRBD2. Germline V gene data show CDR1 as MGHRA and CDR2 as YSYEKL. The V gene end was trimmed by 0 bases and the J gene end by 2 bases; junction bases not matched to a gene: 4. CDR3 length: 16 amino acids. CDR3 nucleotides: TGCGCCAGCAGCCAAGATCGGGAGGGGGACACAGATACGCAGTATTTT. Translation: CASSQDREGDTDTQYF.

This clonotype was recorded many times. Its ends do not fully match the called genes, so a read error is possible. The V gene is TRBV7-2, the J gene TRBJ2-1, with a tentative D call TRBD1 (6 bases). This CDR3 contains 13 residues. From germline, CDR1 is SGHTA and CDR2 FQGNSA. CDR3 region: CASSLEGGNEQFF. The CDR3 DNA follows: TGCGCCAGCAGCTTGGAAGGGGGCAATGAGCAGTTCTTC.

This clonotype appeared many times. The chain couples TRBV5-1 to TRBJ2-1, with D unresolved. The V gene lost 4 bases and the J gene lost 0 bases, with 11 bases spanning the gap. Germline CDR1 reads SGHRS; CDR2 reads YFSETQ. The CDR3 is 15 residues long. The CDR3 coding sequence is TGCGCCAGCAGCGAGGCGGTGAGCTCCTACAATGAGCAGTTCTTC. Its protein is CASSEAVSSYNEQFF.

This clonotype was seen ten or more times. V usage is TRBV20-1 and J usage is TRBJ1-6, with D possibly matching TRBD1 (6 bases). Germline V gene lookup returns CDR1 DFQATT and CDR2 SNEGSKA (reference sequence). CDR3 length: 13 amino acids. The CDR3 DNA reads TGCAGCGGGCACCGGGACACCGATTCACCCCTCCACTTT. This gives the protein CSGHRDTDSPLHF.

The DNA for the CDR3 is TGTGCCAGCAGGGAAATAGCGGGGGGATCTGACAATGAGCAGTTCTTC. Translated, it gives CASREIAGGSDNEQFF. The chain couples TRBV27 to TRBJ2-1, with TRBD2 matching over 10 bases. With 6 bases clipped from V and 5 bases from J, the junction kept 10 bases outside the gene matches. This CDR3 is 16 amino acids long. Germline values: CDR1 MNHEY, CDR2 SMNVEV (reference sequence).

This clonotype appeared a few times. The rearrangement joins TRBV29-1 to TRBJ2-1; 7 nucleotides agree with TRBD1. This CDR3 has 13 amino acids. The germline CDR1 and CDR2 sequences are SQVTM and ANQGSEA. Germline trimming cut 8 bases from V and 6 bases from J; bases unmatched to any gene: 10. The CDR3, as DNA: TGCAGCCTGAGACAGGGAAAAGGCAATGAGCAGTTCTTC. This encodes CSLRQGKGNEQFF.

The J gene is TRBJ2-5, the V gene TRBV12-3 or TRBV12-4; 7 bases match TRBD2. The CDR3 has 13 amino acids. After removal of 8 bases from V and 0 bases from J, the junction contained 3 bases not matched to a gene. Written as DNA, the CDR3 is TGTGCCAGCCTGCGGGGGTACCAAGAGACCCAGTACTTC. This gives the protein CASLRGYQETQYF.